A single T cell receptor (beta chain) is shown here with its context. The entry originates in a study of control samples from healthy donors and cancer patients. The protocol was immunoSEQ multiplex PCR, while the TCRdb copy is restricted to in-frame clones and leaves out a portion. This sample has roughly 43,000 clones, with around 87% found just once. This CDR3 has 16 residues. The junction had 7 bases not matched to a gene; V was cut back by 4 bases and J by 0 bases. Germline V lookup: CDR1 SGHRS, CDR2 YFSETQ. This sequence joins TRBV5-1 and TRBJ2-1; 7 bases map to TRBD2. This TCR was sampled from a woman aged 60-75 years with lung cancer. Sequenced input: PBMCs. The CDR3 spells CASSREAGSSYNEQFF. CDR3 nucleotide sequence: TGCGCCAGCAGCCGGGAAGCGGGGAGCTCCTACAATGAGCAGTTCTTC.